This TCR beta chain is drawn from a study of cytomegalovirus exposure and HLA in healthy donors. V was clipped by 4 bases and J by 4 bases; unmatched bases: 7. The CDR3 is made up of 15 amino acids. Germline CDR1 SGHNT, CDR2 YYREEE (reference sequence). Healthy people donating bone marrow made up the donors. With respect to this clone: Its antigen is undetermined.

General observations from the study: Per a later analysis, HLA-associated TCR beta chains showed more clonal expansion than other, equally common TCR beta chains. Reports state that TCR beta sequences accurately predicted most subjects' HLA-A and HLA-B alleles.

It was with 60 Vbeta and 13 Jbeta primers that the PCR ran. Sequencing used immunoSEQ multiplex PCR; TCRdb keeps in-frame clones, though not all of them. The sample's table shows about 130,000 clones. Sequencing was performed on PBMCs. The chain uses TRBV5-4 and TRBJ2-1, with 8 bases fitting TRBD2. This TCR came from a man between 18 and 29 years old in good health and CMV-seronegative. As DNA, the CDR3 is TGTGCCAGCAGCCTCACTACTAGCGGATACAATGAGCAGTTCTTC. Its translation: CASSLTTSGYNEQFF.